This T cell receptor (beta chain) emerged from a study of blood T cell repertoires in COVID-19. For the study at large: COVID-19 samples collected from the United States, Italy and Spain covered acute and convalescent phases.

V lost 4 bases, J lost 5 bases, and 15 bases stayed unmatched. Germline V lookup: CDR1 SGDLS, CDR2 YYNGEE. CDR3 size: 16 residues. Per the authors' pipeline: Counts of nucleated cells, estimated from reference gene primer amplification, were obtained. The protocol was immunoSEQ multiplex PCR, while the TCRdb copy is restricted to in-frame clones and leaves out a portion. The V and J calls and the clone size are those of that table, but D and trimming were determined from the DNA. Of 150,000 to 200,000 clones listed, roughly 90% were seen once; the top ten hold about 2.3%. This receptor was taken from a man in his late teens or twenties with acute or convalescent COVID-19. The material sequenced was peripheral blood. The chain recombines TRBV9 with TRBJ2-7; 7 bases agree with TRBD1. CDR3 coding DNA: TGTGCCAGCAGCTTGACTCCGACAGGGTTGGGGAACGAGCAGTACTTC. It encodes CASSLTPTGLGNEQYF.